Shown below are 5 T cell receptor beta chains from a single sample sequenced in a study of metastatic and nonmetastatic thyroid tumors (dated by TCRdb to 2018 to 2020). Library method: PCR. The instrument was an Illumina HiSeq 4000. TCRdb trimmed public reads at Q25 via fastp, called clones via MiXCR and kept in-frame beta chains. This sample comprises 35,000 to 45,000 clones, around an eighth of them detected only once. 7% to 9.5% of the sample is in the top ten clones. Before undergoing thyroid surgery, none of the patients had been given any kind of treatment. The material sequenced was blood. These receptors originate from a male donor with papillary thyroid cancer or a benign thyroid nodule (not recorded which). Some clones in this sample may be carry-over from other donors' samples.

This clone was seen at least ten times. V is TRBV10-3 and J is TRBJ1-5, with D unresolved. Germline loops: CDR1 ENHRY, CDR2 SYGVKD. The ends were cut back, 5 bases at V and 4 bases at J, with 12 bases in the middle. The CDR3 loop spans 14 amino acids. Written as DNA, the CDR3 is TGTGCCATCAGTCAGGACGGAGGTAATCAGCCCCAGCATTTT. Translating gives CAISQDGGNQPQHF.

This clone appeared many times. The chain links TRBV7-2 to TRBJ1-1; D unresolved. Deletions cut 5 bases from V and 4 bases from J, with 14 bases between. Germline CDR1 SGHTA, CDR2 FQGNSA. The CDR3 consists of 14 residues. As DNA, the CDR3 is TGTGCCAGCAGCCCACAGAGAAGAGGCACTGAAGCTTTCTTT. Encoded protein: CASSPQRRGTEAFF.

This clone was found many times. The chain is built from TRBV10-3 and TRBJ1-2; tentatively, D is TRBD1 (5 bases). The CDR3 is made up of 13 amino acids. V gave up 10 bases and J gave up 7 bases, with 19 bases separating them. The V gene's germline CDR1 is ENHRY and CDR2 SYGVKD. CDR3 loop: CASLTPGLRGYTF. The CDR3 DNA reads as TGTGCCAGCCTGACACCGGGACTCCGTGGCTACACCTTC.

This clone appeared many times. The gene calls are TRBV9 and TRBJ2-6; D gene unclear. The CDR3 sequence is 17 residues long. Germline loops: CDR1 SGDLS, CDR2 YYNGEE. Trimming took 0 bases from V and 0 from J, leaving 10 bases between them. CDR3 region: CASSVGLPLSGANVLTF. The DNA of the CDR3 is TGTGCCAGCAGCGTAGGACTCCCCCTCTCTGGGGCCAACGTCCTGACTTTC.

This clone occurred many times. The rearrangement uses TRBV12-5 and TRBJ2-5; D is unclear. The germline V gene encodes CDR1 LGHNT and CDR2 FRNRAP. The V end lost 0 bases, the J end lost 2 bases, and 13 bases lay between the germline ends. The CDR3 runs 16 residues. The CDR3 is CASGLVCSDGQETQYF. In nucleotides, the CDR3 is TGTGCTAGTGGTTTGGTATGCTCGGACGGACAAGAGACCCAGTACTTC.